One sample yielded the 23 T cell receptor beta chains listed below, sequenced in a study of T cells in Graves' hyperthyroidism and ophthalmopathy (dated by TCRdb to between 2017 and 2020). Libraries came from multiplex PCR. Sequenced using an Illumina HiSeq 2000. The TCR beta CDR3 regions were amplified from the RNA transcripts. For the first round of RT-PCR on the TCR CDR3, the HTBI primer set was used together with the Qiagen OneStep RT-PCR kit. TCRdb trimmed the raw reads at Q25, called clones with MiXCR and kept productive beta chains. Identical CDR3 proteins give one entry, which carries the most common genes and DNA. This sample has about 640,000 distinct CDR3 sequences in its table, and roughly 20% of those were observed once. The ten largest clones take up more than 30% of the sample. The specimen was blood. The receptors here all came from a man aged 30 to 45 with Graves' ophthalmopathy.

The chain recombines TRBV27 with TRBJ2-1; D call uncertain. The CDR3 contains 12 residues. The germline gives CDR1 MNHEY, CDR2 SMNVEV (reference sequence). Trimming removed 5 bases at V and 5 bases at J, with 7 bases between. CDR3 sequence: CASSVGNNEQFF. In DNA, the CDR3 is TGTGCCAGCAGTGTAGGTAACAATGAGCAGTTCTTC.

The chain couples TRBV20-1 to TRBJ2-3; 8 bases match TRBD1. With 5 bases clipped from V and 2 bases from J, the junction kept 6 bases outside the gene matches. CDR1 and CDR2 (germline): DFQATT, SNEGSKA (reference sequence). This CDR3 comprises 14 residues. The CDR3 loop is CSASGTGLTDTQYF. In nucleotides, the CDR3 is TGCAGTGCTTCCGGGACAGGCCTCACAGATACGCAGTATTTT.

This clonotype has ten or more counts. The chain couples TRBV5-1 to TRBJ2-1; D might be TRBD1 (6 bases). The V gene's germline CDR1 is SGHRS and CDR2 YFSETQ. V lost 1 base to trimming and J lost 4 bases, with 12 bases between them. The CDR3 totals 15 residues. The CDR3 region has the DNA TGCGCCAGCAGCTTGACAGGGTCTACGTACAATGAGCAGTTCTTC. Its protein product is CASSLTGSTYNEQFF.

In this sample, this clonotype turned up a few times. The gene calls are TRBV5-5 and TRBJ2-3; no firm D call. The germline V gene has CDR1 SGHKS and CDR2 YYEKEE (reference sequence). V was shortened by 1 base and J by 2 bases, with 11 bases between the two germline ends. This CDR3 is built from 15 residues. The CDR3 is CASSLMWSYTDTQYF. The CDR3 coding sequence is TGTGCCAGCAGCTTGATGTGGTCCTACACAGATACGCAGTATTTT.

This sequence joins TRBV6-1 and TRBJ2-1; 10 nucleotides agree with TRBD2. The V segment lost 6 bases and the J segment 3 bases; nucleotides outside the gene matches: 5. Germline V lookup: CDR1 MNHNS, CDR2 SASEGT. The CDR3 length is 15 residues. The CDR3 here is CASRGTSASYNEQFF. The CDR3 DNA reads as TGTGCCAGCAGGGGGACTAGCGCCAGCTACAATGAGCAGTTCTTC.

This clonotype was recorded at least ten times. V usage is TRBV11-2 and J usage is TRBJ2-7; 10 bases are shared with TRBD2. Germline loops: CDR1 SGHAT, CDR2 FQNNGV. This CDR3 region has 16 residues. The J segment lost 2 bases and the V segment lost 5 bases, leaving 9 bases of the junction unmatched. In nucleotides, the CDR3 is TGTGCCAGCAGCCGGACTAGCGGAAGAACCCCCTACGAGCAGTACTTC. The encoded protein is CASSRTSGRTPYEQYF.

This clonotype was counted many times. The chain links TRBV28 to TRBJ2-1; possibly TRBD2 for D (6 bases). The V gene's germline CDR1 is MDHEN and CDR2 SYDVKM. V was cut by 2 bases and J by 9 bases, with 17 bases left in between. This CDR3 spans 15 amino acids. CDR3 DNA: TGTGCCAGCAGTTTAGGCCCGCTAGCGTTTCCTGAGCAGTTCTTC. This sequence encodes CASSLGPLAFPEQFF.

In its sample, this clonotype was seen many times. The J gene is TRBJ2-1, the V gene TRBV5-1; D is unresolved. Germline lookup yields CDR1 SGHRS and CDR2 YFSETQ. The CDR3 consists of 12 residues. V shed 4 bases and J shed 3 bases, with 5 bases lying between them. The CDR3 coding sequence is TGCGCCAGCAGCGCAAACTACAATGAGCAGTTCTTC. This translates into CASSANYNEQFF.

This clonotype has more than one count but fewer than ten. The J gene is TRBJ2-7, the V gene TRBV12-3 or TRBV12-4; TRBD1 matches 9 bases. The CDR3 covers 15 residues. Trimming at V came to 4 bases and at J to 0 bases, leaving 4 bases not matched to a gene. For the CDR3, the DNA is TGTGCCAGCAGTTCCACAGGGGGCAGCTCCTACGAGCAGTACTTC. It specifies CASSSTGGSSYEQYF.

This clonotype was observed a handful of times. This sequence joins TRBV6-1 and TRBJ1-1, with 7 nucleotides matching TRBD1. This CDR3 contains 13 residues. Trimming removed 10 bases from V and 1 base from J; junction bases left unmatched: 6. Looked up from germline, CDR1 is MNHNS and CDR2 is SASEGT. The CDR3 nucleotides are TGTGCCACTAGGGACAGACCGAACACTGAAGCTTTCTTT. It yields the protein CATRDRPNTEAFF.

This clonotype was counted only a few times. The J gene is TRBJ2-2, the V gene TRBV29-1; 8 bases align to TRBD2. V dropped 4 bases and J dropped 7; count of bases not matched to a gene: 14. The CDR3 runs 16 residues. Germline CDR1 SQVTM, CDR2 ANQGSEA. Here the CDR3 reads CSVVGGRSSRDGELFF. The CDR3 DNA follows: TGCAGCGTTGTGGGCGGGAGGTCTTCGCGGGACGGGGAGCTGTTTTTT.

V usage is TRBV4-1 and J usage is TRBJ2-4; D is unresolved. Germline V lookup: CDR1 MGHRA, CDR2 YSYEKL. Trimming cost V 1 base and J 1 base, with 11 bases left between them. This CDR3 spans 16 amino acids. The DNA of the CDR3 is TGCGCCAGCAGCCAAGTTGGTGTCCTGGCCAAAAACATTCAGTACTTC. Amino acids: CASSQVGVLAKNIQYF.

The genes are TRBV3-1 and TRBJ2-7; TRBD2 might be the D (5 bases). The CDR3 covers 17 residues. Germline V gene lookup returns CDR1 LGHDT and CDR2 YNNKEL (reference sequence). V was pared by 0 bases and J by 3 bases, with 18 bases between. The CDR3 protein is CASSQDFERSYNYEQYF. In DNA form, the CDR3 reads TGTGCCAGCAGCCAAGACTTTGAGCGGAGTTACAACTACGAGCAGTACTTC.

This clonotype was counted only a few times. The rearrangement joins TRBV12-3 or TRBV12-4 to TRBJ2-2, with TRBD1 as a possible D gene (6 bases). V lost 6 bases and J 1 base, leaving 15 bases between the germline ends. The CDR3 has 16 amino acids. The CDR3 nucleotides are TGTGCCAGCAGCCCTTATCCCAGGGGGAACACCGGGGAGCTGTTTTTT. It yields the protein CASSPYPRGNTGELFF.

The rearrangement uses TRBV6-1 and TRBJ2-1; a weak D match, TRBD1 (5 bases). Between the trimmed V and J ends, which lost 1 base and 10 bases, there was a span of 26 bases. CDR3 length: 18 residues. Germline CDR1 reads MNHNS; CDR2 reads SASEGT. The CDR3 sequence is CASSEEGSGLGIGYEQFF. The CDR3, as DNA: TGTGCCAGCAGTGAAGAGGGGTCAGGCCTAGGAATAGGGTACGAGCAGTTCTTC.

CDR3 in DNA: TGTGCCAGCAGTTTGGCTAGCGGGAGGGGTGAGCAGTTCTTC. This translates into CASSLASGRGEQFF. The V gene is TRBV28, the J gene TRBJ2-1, with 12 bases matching TRBD2. CDR1 and CDR2 from the germline V gene are MDHEN and SYDVKM. Trimming took 3 bases from V and 9 from J; bases not matched to a gene: 3. The CDR3 spans 14 residues.

This clonotype appeared a few times. The chain is built from TRBV15 and TRBJ2-1, with 7 bases matching TRBD1. Looked up from germline, CDR1 is LNHNV and CDR2 is YYDKDF (reference sequence). With 5 bases clipped from V and 2 bases from J, the junction kept 6 bases outside the gene matches. This CDR3 has 15 amino acids. CDR3 amino acids: CATSRNRGAYNEQFF. CDR3 sequence (DNA): TGTGCCACCAGCCGGAACAGGGGTGCCTACAATGAGCAGTTCTTC.

The chain has TRBV20-1 and TRBJ2-3, with no clear D. Trimming shortened V by 0 bases and J by 12 bases, and 7 bases separated the two germline ends. The CDR3 runs to 10 residues. Germline V gene lookup returns CDR1 DFQATT and CDR2 SNEGSKA (reference sequence). The chain's CDR3 is CSAREGLQYF. CDR3 in DNA: TGCAGTGCTAGAGAGGGATTACAGTATTTT.

This sequence joins TRBV7-9 and TRBJ1-2; the D is unclear. The CDR3 totals 15 residues. Deletions cut 0 bases from V and 4 bases from J, with 12 bases between. Germline V gene lookup returns CDR1 SEHNR and CDR2 FQNEAQ (reference sequence). The CDR3 here is CASSLASVQLYGYTF. For the CDR3, the DNA is TGTGCCAGCAGCTTAGCGTCGGTCCAGCTCTATGGCTACACCTTC. Full variable domain (rest looked up from reference TRBV7-9 and TRBJ1-2): DTGVSQNPRHKITKRGQNVTFRCDPISEHNRLYWYRQTLGQGPEFLTYFQNEAQLEKSRLLSDRFSAERPKGSFSTLEIQRTEQGDSAMYLCASSLASVQLYGYTFGSGTRLTVV.

The chain uses TRBV18 and TRBJ2-1; 8 bases agree with TRBD1. Germline lookup yields CDR1 KGHSH and CDR2 LQKENI. CDR3 length: 14 amino acids. J gave up 10 bases and V 6 bases, and 11 bases lay outside the gene matches. CDR3 region: CASSFPTGAGEQFF. The CDR3 DNA follows: TGTGCCAGCTCTTTCCCGACAGGGGCGGGAGAGCAGTTCTTC.

This clonotype was detected a few times. The chain couples TRBV28 to TRBJ1-1; D may be TRBD1 (5 bases). The CDR3 is made up of 12 amino acids. The ends were cut back, 5 bases at V and 8 bases at J, with 12 bases in the middle. Germline loops: CDR1 MDHEN, CDR2 SYDVKM. For the CDR3, the DNA is TGTGCCAGCAGTCCGGGGGTCACGGAAGCTTTCTTT. It codes for CASSPGVTEAFF.

The chain couples TRBV28 to TRBJ2-3; 7 positions match TRBD2. Germline V gene data show CDR1 as MDHEN and CDR2 as SYDVKM. The CDR3 runs to 14 residues. The junction had 5 bases not matched to a gene; V was cut back by 4 bases and J by 4 bases. CDR3 in amino acids: CASSSLGRADTQYF. The CDR3 DNA is TGTGCCAGCAGTTCCTTGGGGAGGGCAGATACGCAGTATTTT.

The table lists this clonotype with a few counts. This chain uses TRBV6-2 or TRBV6-3 with TRBJ2-3; 9 bases match TRBD2. Germline loops: CDR1 MNHEY, CDR2 SVGEGT. The CDR3 extends over 15 amino acids. V dropped 0 bases and J dropped 6; count of bases not matched to a gene: 4. Here the CDR3 reads CASSYSGLAADTQYF. Written as DNA, the CDR3 is TGTGCCAGCAGTTACTCGGGACTAGCTGCGGATACGCAGTATTTT.